The 27 T cell receptor beta chains given below trace back to one sample, sequenced in a study of CD4 T cells in relation to SARS-CoV-2 and coronaviruses. These TCRs are of unknown antigen specificity. The protocol was immunoSEQ multiplex PCR, while the TCRdb copy is restricted to in-frame clones and leaves out a portion. The table has around 30,000 clones, roughly 82% seen once. What was sequenced was memory CD4+ T cells from PBMCs, cultured in vitro. These receptors were collected from an adult with COVID-19.

V is TRBV6-6 and J is TRBJ2-5, with a tentative D call TRBD2 (5 bases). CDR1 and CDR2 (germline): MNHNY, SVGAGI (reference sequence). The CDR3 contains 15 residues. Trimming pared 0 bases from V and 5 bases from J, leaving 13 bases between. The chain's CDR3 is CASSYSRVEAETQYF. The CDR3 DNA follows: TGTGCCAGCAGTTACTCGAGGGTAGAGGCGGAGACCCAGTACTTC.

The chain carries TRBV5-5 and TRBJ1-4; tentative D call: TRBD1 (5 bases). Trimming pared 4 bases from V and 2 bases from J, leaving 12 bases between. CDR3 length: 15 residues. Germline V lookup: CDR1 SGHKS, CDR2 YYEKEE (reference sequence). The CDR3 DNA sequence: TGTGCCAGCAGCGGCGAGGGACGGACTAATGAAAAACTGTTTTTT. Translating it yields CASSGEGRTNEKLFF. Using reference TRBV5-5 and TRBJ1-4 for the parts outside the CDR3, the full variable domain is DAGVTQSPTHLIKTRGQQVTLRCSPISGHKSVSWYQQVLGQGPQFIFQYYEKEERGRGNFPDRFSARQFPNYSSELNVNALLLGDSALYLCASSGEGRTNEKLFFGSGTQLSVL.

The chain has TRBV6-6 and TRBJ1-5; no clear D gene. CDR3 length equals 12 residues. Germline-derived CDR1 and CDR2 are MNHNY and SVGAGI (reference sequence). Trimming cost V 6 bases and J 0 bases, with 3 bases left between them. Here the CDR3 DNA reads TGTGCCAGCAGCAATAGCAATCAGCCCCAGCATTTT. Its protein is CASSNSNQPQHF.

This clone was picked up a small number of times. The V call is TRBV18, the J call TRBJ2-2; tentative D call: TRBD1 (5 bases). Germline values: CDR1 KGHSH, CDR2 LQKENI. The CDR3 length is 15 residues. V lost 3 bases, J lost 1 base, and 9 bases lay in between. CDR3 amino acids: CASSPRQKNTGELFF. In DNA, the CDR3 is TGTGCCAGCTCACCCCGACAGAAGAACACCGGGGAGCTGTTTTTT. Supplemented by reference TRBV18 and TRBJ2-2, the full variable domain reads NAGVMQNPRHLVRRRGQEARLRCSPMKGHSHVYWYRQLPEEGLKFMVYLQKENIIDESGMPKERFSAEFPKEGPSILRIQQVVRGDSAAYFCASSPRQKNTGELFFGEGSRLTVL.

V and J are TRBV3-1 (or the pseudogene TRBV3-2) and TRBJ2-1; 7 bases map to TRBD2. From germline, CDR1 is LGHDT and CDR2 YNNKEL (reference sequence). The ends lost 6 bases at V and 7 bases at J; junction bases unmatched: 3. The CDR3 sequence is 12 residues long. The CDR3 spells CASSRTRNEQFF. The DNA for the CDR3 is TGTGCCAGCAGTCGGACTAGAAATGAGCAGTTCTTC.

V is TRBV11-2 and J is TRBJ1-4; D not resolved. CDR3 length: 14 amino acids. The V gene lost 1 base and the J gene lost 8 bases, with 11 bases spanning the gap. Per germline, CDR1 SGHAT and CDR2 FQNNGV. In DNA, the CDR3 is TGTGCCAGCAGCTTAGGGGGAGGAACCGAAAAACTGTTTTTT. Translation: CASSLGGGTEKLFF.

The genes are TRBV19 and TRBJ2-1; a weak D match, TRBD1 (5 bases). V lost 3 bases, J lost 6 bases, and 9 bases lay in between. The CDR3 has 13 residues. From germline, CDR1 is LNHDA and CDR2 SQIVND (reference sequence). CDR3 region: CASSMRQTNEQFF. CDR3 sequence (DNA): TGTGCCAGTAGTATGAGACAGACCAATGAGCAGTTCTTC.

In nucleotides, the CDR3 is TGCGCCAGCAGCCAAGATCTACTAGCGGGTAGTCGTAATGAGCAGTTCTTC. Translating gives CASSQDLLAGSRNEQFF. V usage is TRBV4-1 and J usage is TRBJ2-1; 9 bases are a match to TRBD2. The germline V gene has CDR1 MGHRA and CDR2 YSYEKL. V lost 0 bases to trimming and J lost 7 bases; unmatched junction nucleotides: 10. The CDR3 length is 17 residues.

The V and J genes are TRBV10-3 and TRBJ1-5, with 7 bases that match TRBD1. V lost 6 bases to trimming and J lost 3 bases; unmatched junction nucleotides: 2. Germline V CDR1 and CDR2: ENHRY, SYGVKD. CDR3 length: 13 amino acids. The CDR3 DNA is TGTGCCATCAGACAGGGGTTCAATCAGCCCCAGCATTTT. It specifies CAIRQGFNQPQHF.

The table lists this clone with a few counts. The chain employs TRBV7-2 and TRBJ2-7, with 13 bases that match TRBD2. Germline CDR1 and CDR2: SGHTA and FQGNSA. There are 17 residues in the CDR3. The junction had 9 bases not matched to a gene; V was cut back by 4 bases and J by 3 bases. Written as DNA, the CDR3 is TGTGCCAGCAGCTACGGGACTAGCGGGGTTATTCGCTACGAGCAGTACTTC. Protein sequence: CASSYGTSGVIRYEQYF.

This rearrangement joins TRBV5-6 to TRBJ2-1, with 8 bases lining up with TRBD2. V shed 0 bases, J shed 3 bases, and the junction held 5 bases outside the gene matches. The CDR3 totals 16 residues. CDR1 SGHDT and CDR2 YYEEEE come from the germline V gene. The DNA for the CDR3 is TGTGCCAGCAGCTTGGAGGTAAGCGGGGGCTACAATGAGCAGTTCTTC. Its translation: CASSLEVSGGYNEQFF.

The chain combines TRBV5-6 with TRBJ2-7, with D unresolved. CDR1 and CDR2 from the germline V gene are SGHDT and YYEEEE. Trimming stripped 5 bases from V and 0 bases from J, with 15 bases between. The CDR3 extends over 15 amino acids. In nucleotides, the CDR3 is TGTGCCAGCAGACGCCGATTCGGAGTCTCCTACGAGCAGTACTTC. This codes for CASRRRFGVSYEQYF.

The V and J genes are TRBV3-1 (or the pseudogene TRBV3-2) and TRBJ2-7; 7 bases line up with TRBD2. Trimming removed 0 bases from V and 5 bases from J; junction bases left unmatched: 19. This CDR3 is 19 amino acids long. Germline assignment: CDR1 LGHDT and CDR2 YNNKEL (reference sequence). Here the CDR3 DNA reads TGTGCCAGCAGCCAAGATTCAGGCCCCACCGGACTAGGATCTCACGAGCAGTACTTC. This encodes CASSQDSGPTGLGSHEQYF.

The chain recombines TRBV28 with TRBJ2-3, with D unresolved. V was pared by 8 bases and J by 2 bases, with 14 bases between. This CDR3 has 14 residues. The V gene's germline CDR1 is MDHEN and CDR2 SYDVKM. The CDR3 sequence: CASRPPGPTDTQYF. CDR3 DNA sequence: TGTGCCAGCCGCCCCCCCGGTCCCACAGATACGCAGTATTTT.

This clone was seen a single time. The genes are TRBV25-1 and TRBJ1-1; 10 nucleotides agree with TRBD1. This CDR3 has 14 amino acids. V lost 6 bases to trimming and J lost 4 bases; unmatched junction nucleotides: 5. The V gene's germline CDR1 is MGHDK and CDR2 SYGVNS. The CDR3 protein is CASRDDRGPTEAFF. The CDR3 region has the DNA TGTGCCAGCAGAGATGACAGGGGGCCCACTGAAGCTTTCTTT.

The chain is built from TRBV28 and TRBJ2-1; TRBD1 matches at 9 bases. Germline V gene lookup returns CDR1 MDHEN and CDR2 SYDVKM. This CDR3 has 16 residues. Unmatched junction bases numbered 16, after V lost 4 bases and J lost 12 bases. As DNA, the CDR3 is TGTGCCAGCAGTTCCCCCGGGACAGGGACTTTACGATGGCAGTTCTTC. Translating it yields CASSSPGTGTLRWQFF.

Only a few counts were recorded for this clone. The rearrangement uses TRBV7-7 and TRBJ2-2; 9 bases agree with TRBD1. This CDR3 has 15 residues. CDR1 is SSHAT and CDR2 is FNYEAQ in the germline V gene (reference sequence). Trimming removed 5 bases from V and 7 bases from J; junction bases left unmatched: 8. In DNA form, the CDR3 reads TGTGCCAGCAGCCGGACAGGGGTGGTAGGCGGGGAGCTGTTTTTT. Translated: CASSRTGVVGGELFF. Filled out from reference TRBV7-7 and TRBJ2-2, the complete variable domain reads GAGVSQSPRYKVTKRGQDVTLRCDPISSHATLYWYQQALGQGPEFLTYFNYEAQPDKSGLPSDRFSAERPEGSISTLTIQRTEQRDSAMYRCASSRTGVVGGELFFGEGSRLTVL.

The V and J genes are TRBV21-1 and TRBJ1-5. TRBV21-1 is a pseudogene. CDR3 length: 10 residues. The CDR3 loop is CASSKGPQHF. Written as DNA, the CDR3 is TGTGCCAGCAGCAAAGGCCCCCAGCATTTT.

The chain employs TRBV28 and TRBJ2-7; the match to TRBD1 covers 9 bases. Per germline, CDR1 MDHEN and CDR2 SYDVKM. J gave up 2 bases and V 6 bases, and 5 bases lay outside the gene matches. This CDR3 comprises 14 residues. As DNA, the CDR3 is TGTGCCAGCAGGACAGGGGGGACGACCTACGAGCAGTACTTC. Translation gives CASRTGGTTYEQYF.

The genes are TRBV5-1 and TRBJ2-2; 7 nucleotides align to TRBD1. Trimming cost V 3 bases and J 8 bases; bases outside gene matches: 7. CDR1 and CDR2 (germline): SGHRS, YFSETQ. This CDR3 has 14 amino acids. The CDR3 reads CASSYWDSSGELFF. The CDR3, as DNA: TGCGCCAGCAGCTATTGGGACAGCTCAGGGGAGCTGTTTTTT.

The genes are TRBV13 and TRBJ2-1, with D possibly matching TRBD1 (11 bases). Trimming cost V 5 bases and J 4 bases, with 33 bases left between them. Germline assignment: CDR1 PRHDT and CDR2 FYEKMQ (reference sequence). This CDR3 comprises 21 residues. As DNA, the CDR3 is TGTGCCAGCAGCCTCACTCCGGGACAGGGGGACCTAGCGGGAGTGTACAATGAGCAGTTCTTC. Translation: CASSLTPGQGDLAGVYNEQFF.

The V call is TRBV5-1, the J call TRBJ1-1; D is unresolved. There are 13 residues in the CDR3. V lost 1 base to trimming and J lost 0 bases, with 4 bases between them. CDR1 and CDR2 from the germline V gene are SGHRS and YFSETQ. CDR3 residues: CASSLTMNTEAFF. CDR3 nucleotides: TGCGCCAGCAGCTTGACCATGAACACTGAAGCTTTCTTT.

CDR3 in amino acids: CASSQVPSSGNTIYF. CDR3 nucleotides: TGTGCCAGCAGCCAAGTACCGAGCTCTGGAAACACCATATATTTT. This sequence joins TRBV3-1 (or the pseudogene TRBV3-2) and TRBJ1-3; D ambiguous. The V and J ends lost 1 base and 0 bases respectively, with 7 bases between them. Germline CDR1 and CDR2: LGHDT and YNNKEL (reference sequence). This CDR3 has 15 residues.

This clone was seen only a few times. J is TRBJ1-3 and V is TRBV9; D remains unclear. Germline V gives CDR1 SGDLS, CDR2 YYNGEE. V shed 0 bases and J shed 4 bases, with 5 bases lying between them. There are 13 residues in the CDR3. For the CDR3, the DNA is TGTGCCAGCAGCGTAGTTCCCGGAAACACCATATATTTT. This sequence encodes CASSVVPGNTIYF.

The chain has TRBV7-9 and TRBJ2-7; D not certain. Germline V gives CDR1 SEHNR, CDR2 FQNEAQ (reference sequence). This CDR3 contains 11 residues. The V and J ends lost 1 base and 6 bases respectively, with 4 bases between them. CDR3 sequence (DNA): TGTGCCAGCAGCTTAGGGGTCGAGCAGTACTTC. Residues: CASSLGVEQYF.

This clone was seen only a few times. The J gene is TRBJ2-7, the V gene TRBV5-1; 14 positions agree with TRBD2. V lost 4 bases and J lost 3; bases outside the gene matches: 6. The CDR3 is 16 amino acids. CDR1 is SGHRS and CDR2 is YFSETQ in the germline V gene. CDR3 protein: CASSRDGTSGSYEQYF. In DNA form, the CDR3 reads TGCGCCAGCAGCCGGGATGGGACTAGCGGGAGCTACGAGCAGTACTTC.

This clone was recorded a few times. This chain links TRBV4-1 with TRBJ1-5, with D unclear. The CDR3 is made up of 15 amino acids. In germline, CDR1 is MGHRA, CDR2 YSYEKL. The ends were cut back, 3 bases at V and 1 base at J, with 10 bases in the middle. The CDR3 nucleotides are TGCGCCAGCAGCCACAGATCGGACAGCAATCAGCCCCAGCATTTT. Its protein is CASSHRSDSNQPQHF.